Listed below are T cell receptor beta chains from one sample, sequenced in a study of blood T cells in healthy people across ages. MiXCR was run by TCRdb on the 5' RACE reads, yielding one entry per CDR3 protein. The profile covers some 1.5 million distinct CDR3 sequences, with 35% to 45% appearing a single time and less than 5% taken by the ten largest. The sequencing sample was made of blood. The source of these receptors is a woman between 18 and 29 years old in good health. Each CDR3 is given with its conserved first and last residue. D genes are given only for firm matches. Size tells how often a clone was seen (once, few, many) or the class of an expanded clone, and some rows leave it out.

CDR3aa: CATSDFQGGEQYF; CDR3nt: TGTGCCACCAGTGATTTCCAGGGAGGCGAGCAGTACTTC; abundance: few; v_gene: TRBV24-1; d_gene: -; j_gene: TRBJ2-7
CDR3aa: CAISEPYRNEQFF; CDR3nt: TGTGCCATCAGTGAGCCCTACAGGAATGAGCAGTTCTTC; abundance: few; v_gene: TRBV10-3; d_gene: -; j_gene: TRBJ2-1
CDR3aa: CASSLGGGMYEQYF; CDR3nt: TGTGCCAGCAGCTTGGGGGGAGGGATGTACGAGCAGTACTTC; abundance: -; v_gene: TRBV28; d_gene: TRBD2; j_gene: TRBJ2-7
CDR3aa: CASSLRPVGNTEAFF; CDR3nt: TGCGCCAGCAGCTTGCGCCCGGTGGGAAACACTGAAGCTTTCTTT; abundance: -; v_gene: TRBV5-1; d_gene: -; j_gene: TRBJ1-1
CDR3aa: CASSQMFTDTQYF; CDR3nt: TGTGCCAGCAGCCAAATGTTCACAGATACGCAGTATTTT; abundance: few; v_gene: TRBV3-1; d_gene: -; j_gene: TRBJ2-3
CDR3aa: CSARAGRYSNQPQHF; CDR3nt: TGCAGTGCTAGAGCTGGCCGCTATAGCAATCAGCCCCAGCATTTT; abundance: -; v_gene: TRBV20-1; d_gene: -; j_gene: TRBJ1-5
CDR3aa: CASSYSIVVYSYEQYF; CDR3nt: TGTGCCAGCAGTTACTCGATCGTAGTCTACTCCTACGAGCAGTACTTC; abundance: -; v_gene: TRBV6-2/TRBV6-3; d_gene: -; j_gene: TRBJ2-7
CDR3aa: CASRWDGGPNNEQFF; CDR3nt: TGTGCCAGCAGATGGGACGGGGGCCCTAACAATGAGCAGTTCTTC; abundance: -; v_gene: TRBV12-3/TRBV12-4; d_gene: -; j_gene: TRBJ2-1
CDR3aa: CASSSGFAGVSYNEQFF; CDR3nt: TGTGCCAGCAGCTCGGGATTCGCAGGGGTCTCCTACAATGAGCAGTTCTTC; abundance: few; v_gene: TRBV13; d_gene: -; j_gene: TRBJ2-1
CDR3aa: CASTGLAGERFRYEQYF; CDR3nt: TGTGCCAGCACCGGACTAGCGGGAGAAAGGTTCCGCTACGAGCAGTACTTC; abundance: -; v_gene: TRBV28; d_gene: TRBD2; j_gene: TRBJ2-7
CDR3aa: CAISGGLAGASTETQYF; CDR3nt: TGTGCCATCAGTGGGGGACTAGCGGGAGCTTCGACAGAGACCCAGTACTTC; abundance: few; v_gene: TRBV10-3; d_gene: TRBD2; j_gene: TRBJ2-5
CDR3aa: CASSLGGLDQFF; CDR3nt: TGTGCCAGCAGCTTAGGGGGGCTAGACCAGTTCTTC; abundance: -; v_gene: TRBV7-8; d_gene: -; j_gene: TRBJ2-1
CDR3aa: CASSPQGAGNTGELFF; CDR3nt: TGCGCCAGCAGCCCTCAGGGGGCTGGGAACACCGGGGAGCTGTTTTTT; abundance: few; v_gene: TRBV5-1; d_gene: TRBD1; j_gene: TRBJ2-2
CDR3aa: CASRKGRARGHYNEQFF; CDR3nt: TGCGCCAGCAGAAAAGGGAGAGCGCGGGGGCACTACAATGAGCAGTTCTTC; abundance: -; v_gene: TRBV4-3; d_gene: -; j_gene: TRBJ2-1
CDR3aa: CSARETSTDTQYF; CDR3nt: TGCAGTGCTAGAGAGACTAGCACAGATACGCAGTATTTT; abundance: few; v_gene: TRBV20-1; d_gene: -; j_gene: TRBJ2-3
CDR3aa: CASSLILAGVGWRTETQYF; CDR3nt: TGTGCCAGCAGCTTAATCCTAGCGGGAGTTGGATGGAGGACAGAGACCCAGTACTTC; abundance: -; v_gene: TRBV7-2; d_gene: TRBD2; j_gene: TRBJ2-5
CDR3aa: CASSLEGNREEKLFF; CDR3nt: TGCGCCAGCAGCTTGGAAGGCAACCGGGAGGAAAAACTGTTTTTT; abundance: few; v_gene: TRBV5-1; d_gene: -; j_gene: TRBJ1-4
CDR3aa: CASSLNGRSYNEQFF; CDR3nt: TGTGCCAGCAGCTTAAACGGGAGATCTTACAATGAGCAGTTCTTC; abundance: few; v_gene: TRBV13; d_gene: -; j_gene: TRBJ2-1
CDR3aa: CASSLGYFKSGAHVLTF; CDR3nt: TGTGCCAGCAGCTTAGGGTATTTTAAGTCTGGGGCCCACGTCCTGACTTTC; abundance: -; v_gene: TRBV7-2; d_gene: -; j_gene: TRBJ2-6
CDR3aa: CASTGGTYNEQFF; CDR3nt: TGTGCCAGCACCGGGGGGACCTACAATGAGCAGTTCTTC; abundance: few; v_gene: TRBV5-4; d_gene: TRBD2; j_gene: TRBJ2-1
CDR3aa: CASSPRDAAVGGYTF; CDR3nt: TGTGCCAGCAGCCCAAGAGACGCCGCAGTCGGGGGCTACACCTTC; abundance: -; v_gene: TRBV5-6; d_gene: -; j_gene: TRBJ1-2
CDR3aa: CASSPGEDTQYF; CDR3nt: TGTGCCAGCAGTCCAGGGGAAGATACGCAGTATTTT; abundance: -; v_gene: TRBV6-5; d_gene: -; j_gene: TRBJ2-3
CDR3aa: CASSRDASGNTIYF; CDR3nt: TGCGCCAGCAGTAGGGACGCTTCTGGAAACACCATATATTTT; abundance: -; v_gene: TRBV4-1; d_gene: -; j_gene: TRBJ1-3
CDR3aa: CASSRVRGTTYNEQFF; CDR3nt: TGTGCCAGCAGCCGAGTCAGGGGCACAACCTACAATGAGCAGTTCTTC; abundance: few; v_gene: TRBV7-9; d_gene: -; j_gene: TRBJ2-1
CDR3aa: CASSGQGDEQYF; CDR3nt: TGTGCCAGCAGTGGACAGGGGGACGAGCAGTACTTC; abundance: many; v_gene: TRBV9; d_gene: TRBD1; j_gene: TRBJ2-7
CDR3aa: CASSQARTGPYEQYF; CDR3nt: TGCGCCAGCAGCCAAGCCCGGACAGGCCCCTACGAGCAGTACTTC; abundance: -; v_gene: TRBV4-3; d_gene: TRBD1; j_gene: TRBJ2-7
CDR3aa: CASSHTGAPVGYGYTF; CDR3nt: TGTGCCAGCAGCCATACAGGGGCCCCCGTCGGCTATGGCTACACCTTC; abundance: few; v_gene: TRBV7-2; d_gene: TRBD1; j_gene: TRBJ1-2
CDR3aa: CASNPSGRYNEQFF; CDR3nt: TGTGCCAGCAATCCTAGCGGGAGGTACAATGAGCAGTTCTTC; abundance: few; v_gene: TRBV6-2/TRBV6-3; d_gene: TRBD2; j_gene: TRBJ2-1
CDR3aa: CASSPRGLANNEQFF; CDR3nt: TGTGCCAGCAGCCCCCGGGGACTAGCGAACAATGAGCAGTTCTTC; abundance: few; v_gene: TRBV9; d_gene: TRBD2; j_gene: TRBJ2-1
CDR3aa: CASSLLPGGSYEQYF; CDR3nt: TGCGCCAGCAGCCTATTACCAGGGGGCTCCTACGAGCAGTACTTC; abundance: -; v_gene: TRBV4-1; d_gene: TRBD1; j_gene: TRBJ2-7
CDR3aa: CASSLGGLGLNTEAFF; CDR3nt: TGTGCCAGCAGCTTAGGGGGGTTAGGGTTGAACACTGAAGCTTTCTTT; abundance: once; v_gene: TRBV7-9; d_gene: -; j_gene: TRBJ1-1
CDR3aa: CASSSFYGFNYGYTF; CDR3nt: TGTGCCAGCAGCTCGTTCTACGGATTTAACTATGGCTACACCTTC; abundance: -; v_gene: TRBV27; d_gene: -; j_gene: TRBJ1-2
CDR3aa: CASSLVSSQDEQFF; CDR3nt: TGTGCCAGCAGCTTAGTATCTAGTCAAGATGAGCAGTTCTTC; abundance: many; v_gene: TRBV7-2; d_gene: -; j_gene: TRBJ2-1
CDR3aa: CASSLVGASNEQFF; CDR3nt: TGTGCCAGCAGCTTAGTCGGTGCCAGTAATGAGCAGTTCTTC; abundance: few; v_gene: TRBV7-9; d_gene: -; j_gene: TRBJ2-1
CDR3aa: CASSGNRDRGSYEQYF; CDR3nt: TGTGCCAGCAGCGGAAACCGGGACAGGGGTTCCTACGAGCAGTACTTC; abundance: -; v_gene: TRBV7-9; d_gene: TRBD1; j_gene: TRBJ2-7
CDR3aa: CASSSLGEGYGYTF; CDR3nt: TGTGCCAGCAGTTCCCTCGGGGAGGGCTATGGCTACACCTTC; abundance: -; v_gene: TRBV27; d_gene: -; j_gene: TRBJ1-2
CDR3aa: CATSRGEGNTDTQYF; CDR3nt: TGTGCCACCAGCAGAGGTGAAGGGAACACAGATACGCAGTATTTT; abundance: -; v_gene: TRBV15; d_gene: -; j_gene: TRBJ2-3
CDR3aa: CASSVVVGNYNEQFF; CDR3nt: TGTGCCAGCAGCGTAGTCGTGGGAAACTACAATGAGCAGTTCTTC; abundance: -; v_gene: TRBV9; d_gene: -; j_gene: TRBJ2-1
CDR3aa: CASSLRHLNEQFF; CDR3nt: TGTGCCAGCAGCCTCCGACACCTCAATGAGCAGTTCTTC; abundance: -; v_gene: TRBV3-1; d_gene: -; j_gene: TRBJ2-1
CDR3aa: CASRMTYGYTF; CDR3nt: TGTGCCAGCAGAATGACGTATGGCTACACCTTC; abundance: -; v_gene: TRBV2; d_gene: -; j_gene: TRBJ1-2
CDR3aa: CASSYTGRNTGELFF; CDR3nt: TGTGCCAGCAGCTATACGGGGCGCAACACCGGGGAGCTGTTTTTT; abundance: -; v_gene: TRBV7-2; d_gene: -; j_gene: TRBJ2-2
CDR3aa: CSATGHHEQYF; CDR3nt: TGCAGTGCTACTGGCCACCACGAGCAGTACTTC; abundance: few; v_gene: TRBV20-1; d_gene: -; j_gene: TRBJ2-7
CDR3aa: CASSTPASGSSYEQYF; CDR3nt: TGTGCCAGCAGTACCCCGGCTAGCGGGAGTTCCTACGAGCAGTACTTC; abundance: -; v_gene: TRBV28; d_gene: TRBD2; j_gene: TRBJ2-7
CDR3aa: CAISERGPGETQYF; CDR3nt: TGTGCCATCAGTGAAAGGGGCCCCGGGGAGACCCAGTACTTC; abundance: few; v_gene: TRBV10-3; d_gene: -; j_gene: TRBJ2-5
CDR3aa: CASSQVVYGGGYEQYF; CDR3nt: TGCGCCAGCAGCCAAGTGGTTTACGGGGGCGGGTACGAGCAGTACTTC; abundance: few; v_gene: TRBV4-1; d_gene: -; j_gene: TRBJ2-7
CDR3aa: CASSQDTGDAYNEQFF; CDR3nt: TGCGCCAGCAGCCAAGATACGGGGGACGCCTACAATGAGCAGTTCTTC; abundance: -; v_gene: TRBV4-3; d_gene: -; j_gene: TRBJ2-1
CDR3aa: CASSGYREIHEQYF; CDR3nt: TGTGCCAGCAGCGGCTATCGGGAGATCCACGAGCAGTACTTC; abundance: -; v_gene: TRBV7-8; d_gene: -; j_gene: TRBJ2-7